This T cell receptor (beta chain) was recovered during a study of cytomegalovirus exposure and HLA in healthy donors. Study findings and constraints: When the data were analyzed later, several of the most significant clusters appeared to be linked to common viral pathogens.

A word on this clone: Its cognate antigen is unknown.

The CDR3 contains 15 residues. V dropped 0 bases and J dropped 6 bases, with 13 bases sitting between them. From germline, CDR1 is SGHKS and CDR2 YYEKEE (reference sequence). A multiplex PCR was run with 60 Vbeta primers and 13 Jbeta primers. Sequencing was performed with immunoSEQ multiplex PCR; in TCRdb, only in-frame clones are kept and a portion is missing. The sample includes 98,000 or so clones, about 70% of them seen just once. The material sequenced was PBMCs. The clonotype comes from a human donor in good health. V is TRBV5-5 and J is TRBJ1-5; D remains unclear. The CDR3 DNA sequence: TGTGCCAGCAGCTTGGAACGTCAGATCACTCAGCCCCAGCATTTT. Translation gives CASSLERQITQPQHF.